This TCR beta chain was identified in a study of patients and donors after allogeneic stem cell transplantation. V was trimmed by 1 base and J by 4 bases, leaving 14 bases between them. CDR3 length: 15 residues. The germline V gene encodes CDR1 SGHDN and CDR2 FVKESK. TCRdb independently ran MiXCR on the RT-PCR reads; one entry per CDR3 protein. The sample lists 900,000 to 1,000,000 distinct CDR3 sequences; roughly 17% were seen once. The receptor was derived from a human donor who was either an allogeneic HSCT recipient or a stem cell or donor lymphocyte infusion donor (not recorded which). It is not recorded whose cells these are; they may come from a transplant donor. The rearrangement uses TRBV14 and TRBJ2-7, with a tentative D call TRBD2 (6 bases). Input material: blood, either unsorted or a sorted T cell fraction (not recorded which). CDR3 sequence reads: CASSQGRLVGYEQYF. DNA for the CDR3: TGTGCCAGCAGCCAAGGTCGACTAGTTGGGTACGAGCAGTACTTC.